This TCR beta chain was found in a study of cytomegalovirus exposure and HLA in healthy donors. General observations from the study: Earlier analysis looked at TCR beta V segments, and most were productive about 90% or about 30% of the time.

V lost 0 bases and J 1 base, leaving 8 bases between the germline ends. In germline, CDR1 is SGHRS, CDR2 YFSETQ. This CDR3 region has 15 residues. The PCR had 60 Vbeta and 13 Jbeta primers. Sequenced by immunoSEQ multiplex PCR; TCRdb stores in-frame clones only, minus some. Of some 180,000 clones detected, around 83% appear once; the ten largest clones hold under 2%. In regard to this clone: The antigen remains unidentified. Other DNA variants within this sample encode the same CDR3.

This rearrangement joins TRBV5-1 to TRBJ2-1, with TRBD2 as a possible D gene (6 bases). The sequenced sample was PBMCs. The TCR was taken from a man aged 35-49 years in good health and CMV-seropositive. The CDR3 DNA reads TGCGCCAGCAGCTTGGGGGGAGGTTCCTACAATGAGCAGTTCTTC. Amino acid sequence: CASSLGGGSYNEQFF.